This TCR beta chain was recorded in a study of cytomegalovirus exposure and HLA in healthy donors. General study results and limits: A cluster of highly shared sequence variants was likely a sequencing artifact.

V shed 0 bases, J shed 4 bases, and the junction held 5 bases outside the gene matches. Germline CDR1 SNHLY, CDR2 FYNNEI. This CDR3 has 15 residues. This clone was detected only a few times. The antigen remains unidentified. In the PCR, 60 Vbeta and 13 Jbeta primers were used. Methods used by the authors: Counted up in a later analysis, unique TCR beta chains came to about 80 million, with 9.5 million to 13 million shared. Method: immunoSEQ multiplex PCR; TCRdb's copy keeps in-frame clones and lacks some. For V, J and clone size, that table is used; D and trimming come from the DNA. The sample lists roughly 200,000 clones; around 80% were seen once.

Sequencing used PBMCs. The clonotype comes from a boy under 10 years old in good health and CMV-seronegative. The V gene is TRBV2, the J gene TRBJ2-7, with 8 nucleotides matching TRBD1. CDR3 region: CASSEARDRSYEQYF. CDR3 DNA: TGTGCCAGCAGTGAAGCGAGGGACAGGAGTTACGAGCAGTACTTC.